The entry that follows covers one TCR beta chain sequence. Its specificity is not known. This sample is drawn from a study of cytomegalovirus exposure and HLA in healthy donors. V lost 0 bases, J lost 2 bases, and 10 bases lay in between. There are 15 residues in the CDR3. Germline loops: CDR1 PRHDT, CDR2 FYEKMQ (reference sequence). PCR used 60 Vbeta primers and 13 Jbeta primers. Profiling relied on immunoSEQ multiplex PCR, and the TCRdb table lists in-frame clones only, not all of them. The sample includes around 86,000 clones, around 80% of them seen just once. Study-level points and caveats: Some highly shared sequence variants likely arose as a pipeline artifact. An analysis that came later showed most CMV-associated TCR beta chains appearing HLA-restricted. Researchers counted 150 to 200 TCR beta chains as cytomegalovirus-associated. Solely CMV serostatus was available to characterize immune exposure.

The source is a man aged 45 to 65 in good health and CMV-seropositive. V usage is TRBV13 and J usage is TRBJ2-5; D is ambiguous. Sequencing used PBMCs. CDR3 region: CASSLGRGSQETQYF. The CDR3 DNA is TGTGCCAGCAGCTTAGGCCGTGGCAGTCAAGAGACCCAGTACTTC.